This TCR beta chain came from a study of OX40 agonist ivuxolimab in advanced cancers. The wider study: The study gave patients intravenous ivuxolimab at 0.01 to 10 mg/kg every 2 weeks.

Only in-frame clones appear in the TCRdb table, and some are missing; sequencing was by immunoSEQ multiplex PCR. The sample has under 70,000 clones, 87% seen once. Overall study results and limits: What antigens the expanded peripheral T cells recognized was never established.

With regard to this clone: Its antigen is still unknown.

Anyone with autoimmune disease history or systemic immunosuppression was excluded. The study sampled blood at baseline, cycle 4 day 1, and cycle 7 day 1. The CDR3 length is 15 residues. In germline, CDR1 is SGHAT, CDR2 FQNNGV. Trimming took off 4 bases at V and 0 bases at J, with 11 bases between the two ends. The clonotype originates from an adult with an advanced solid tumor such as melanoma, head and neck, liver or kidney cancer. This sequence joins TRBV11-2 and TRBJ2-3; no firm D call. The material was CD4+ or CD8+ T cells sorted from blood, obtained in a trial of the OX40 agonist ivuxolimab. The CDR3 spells CASSSTAGSTDTQYF. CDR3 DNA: TGTGCCAGCAGCTCCACCGCTGGTAGCACAGATACGCAGTATTTT.